This is a list of T cell receptor beta chains from one sample in a study of T cell responses to AZD1222 COVID-19 vaccine. TCRdb keeps only in-frame clones here, not all; method: immunoSEQ multiplex PCR. Of about 120,000 clones in the sample, approximately 87% were seen once. This specimen was peripheral blood, taken on day 0 of AZD1222 vaccination. Source of these receptors: an adult in good health. CDR3s include the opening cysteine and the closing phenylalanine or tryptophan. The D gene is left open where the match is weak. Part of the rows lack a size; the others show once, few, many or a class for expanded clones.

d_gene	j_gene	abundance	v_gene	CDR3aa	CDR3nt
TRBD2	TRBJ2-1	-	TRBV19	CASSHTPSGDSYNEQFF	TGTGCCAGTAGCCATACCCCGAGCGGGGACTCCTACAATGAGCAGTTCTTC
TRBD1	TRBJ1-1	-	TRBV7-9	CASSLALTGGNTEAFF	TGTGCCAGCAGCTTGGCTCTGACAGGGGGGAACACTGAAGCTTTCTTT
-	TRBJ1-1	once	TRBV2	CASSARETGDWSTEAFF	TGTGCCAGCAGTGCCCGGGAGACAGGAGATTGGAGCACTGAAGCTTTCTTT
-	TRBJ2-7	few	TRBV7-2	CASSLILGTTYEQYF	TGTGCCAGCAGCCTGATCCTGGGCACCACCTACGAGCAGTACTTC
-	TRBJ2-3	-	TRBV9	CASSVVGGGTDTQYF	TGTGCCAGCAGCGTAGTTGGGGGTGGCACAGATACGCAGTATTTT
TRBD1	TRBJ2-2	-	TRBV7-3	CASRDRNTGELFF	TGTGCCAGTCGGGACAGGAACACCGGGGAGCTGTTTTTT
TRBD2	TRBJ2-6	-	TRBV15	CATSRVFGSGAPGANVLTF	TGTGCCACCAGCAGGGTTTTTGGTAGCGGGGCCCCTGGGGCCAACGTCCTGACTTTC
-	TRBJ2-3	-	TRBV9	CASSVAPQGSRRADTQYF	TGTGCCAGCAGCGTAGCTCCTCAAGGGTCCCGGAGAGCAGATACGCAGTATTTT
-	TRBJ1-4	few	TRBV4-1	CASSPGTLTNEKLFF	TGCGCCAGCAGCCCAGGAACGCTTACTAATGAAAAACTGTTTTTT
TRBD1	TRBJ1-2	-	TRBV10-2	CASSDGDRAYGYTF	TGCGCCAGCAGTGACGGGGACAGGGCCTATGGCTACACCTTC
-	TRBJ1-1	-	TRBV7-9	CASSLHGNTEAFF	TGTGCCAGCAGCTTACATGGAAACACTGAAGCTTTCTTT
TRBD1	TRBJ2-7	-	TRBV11-2	CASSLGTGGYEQYF	TGTGCCAGCAGCTTAGGTACAGGGGGCTACGAGCAGTACTTC
TRBD1	TRBJ2-7	-	TRBV7-6	CASSSLGDRFLKPSYEQYF	TGTGCCAGCAGCTCACTCGGGGACAGGTTCCTAAAACCTTCCTACGAGCAGTACTTC
TRBD2	TRBJ2-7	-	TRBV2	CASTTGDYPYEQYF	TGTGCCAGCACTACCGGGGACTACCCCTACGAGCAGTACTTC
-	TRBJ2-4	medium-sized	TRBV2	CASRAGLVLAKNIQYF	TGTGCCAGCAGGGCTGGACTTGTTCTAGCCAAAAACATTCAGTACTTC
TRBD1	TRBJ2-1	-	TRBV14	CASSQGQGWRPTYNEQFF	TGTGCCAGCAGCCAGGGACAGGGTTGGAGACCTACCTACAATGAGCAGTTCTTC
-	TRBJ1-1	-	TRBV10-3	CASNRDKDAEAFF	TGTGCCAGCAACCGGGACAAGGACGCTGAAGCTTTCTTT
-	TRBJ1-2	-	TRBV6-5	CASRRTGANYGYTF	TGTGCCAGCAGGAGGACGGGAGCTAACTATGGCTACACCTTC
-	TRBJ1-2	-	TRBV2	CASSVRRGGYGYTF	TGTGCCAGCAGTGTACGGAGAGGGGGCTATGGCTACACCTTC
TRBD1	TRBJ2-1	once	TRBV5-1	CASSPGQGLDEQFF	TGCGCCAGCAGCCCAGGACAGGGGCTCGATGAGCAGTTCTTC
-	TRBJ1-2	-	TRBV19	CASSYSHTIINYGYTF	TGTGCCAGTAGTTACTCTCATACGATCATTAACTATGGCTACACCTTC
-	TRBJ1-1	few	TRBV4-3	CASSVQQGREAFF	TGCGCCAGCAGCGTACAACAGGGTCGTGAAGCTTTCTTT
-	TRBJ2-7	many	TRBV4-2	CASSHPGTYEQYF	TGTGCCAGCAGCCACCCAGGAACCTACGAGCAGTACTTC
-	TRBJ1-4	once	TRBV2	CASSTRGEKLFF	TGTGCCAGCAGTACACGAGGTGAAAAACTGTTTTTT
TRBD2	TRBJ2-5	-	TRBV19	CASSIDLGLAGLQETQYF	TGTGCCAGTAGTATAGACCTGGGACTAGCGGGGCTTCAAGAGACCCAGTACTTC
TRBD2	TRBJ2-1	-	TRBV5-1	CASSPPGLAGGQGEQFF	TGCGCCAGCAGCCCGCCGGGACTAGCGGGGGGGCAGGGTGAGCAGTTCTTC
-	TRBJ2-3	-	TRBV9	CASSGGRPTDTQYF	TGTGCCAGCAGCGGGGGACGACCCACAGATACGCAGTATTTT
-	TRBJ1-5	-	TRBV10-3	CAISEQGLDNQPQHF	TGTGCCATCAGTGAACAGGGCCTAGACAATCAGCCCCAGCATTTT
-	TRBJ2-2	-	TRBV15	CATSRRGDGELFF	TGTGCCACCAGCAGAAGAGGGGACGGGGAGCTGTTTTTT
-	TRBJ1-2	-	TRBV29-1	CSVEVWPGSADGYTF	TGCAGCGTTGAAGTTTGGCCCGGCAGCGCAGATGGCTACACCTTC
-	TRBJ1-2	-	TRBV5-1	CASRQGGYGYTF	TGCGCCAGCAGACAGGGAGGCTATGGCTACACCTTC
TRBD2	TRBJ2-1	once	TRBV29-1	CSIPSPLAGGVGQFF	TGCAGCATCCCCTCCCCGCTAGCGGGCGGCGTAGGGCAGTTCTTC
TRBD2	TRBJ2-7	-	TRBV5-1	CASSVGLGGEQYF	TGCGCCAGCAGCGTCGGACTAGGTGGCGAGCAGTACTTC
TRBD1	TRBJ1-2	-	TRBV12-3/TRBV12-4	CASSSGTAYGYTF	TGTGCCAGCAGTTCCGGGACAGCCTATGGCTACACCTTC
-	TRBJ1-1	-	TRBV27	CASSLGVQEWGNTEAFF	TGTGCCAGCAGTTTAGGGGTCCAAGAATGGGGGAACACTGAAGCTTTCTTT
-	TRBJ2-5	once	TRBV5-4	CASSSGASADGAAQYF	TGTGCCAGCAGTTCGGGGGCTAGCGCGGACGGGGCGGCCCAGTACTTC
-	TRBJ2-3	-	TRBV7-9	CASSLSAGATDTQYF	TGTGCCAGCAGCTTATCTGCGGGGGCCACAGATACGCAGTATTTT
-	TRBJ1-3	-	TRBV5-6	CASSLTGIDSGNTIYF	TGTGCCAGCAGCTTGACGGGCATCGACTCTGGAAACACCATATATTTT
-	TRBJ1-6	-	TRBV2	CASTRMDNSPLHF	TGTGCCAGCACTCGGATGGATAATTCACCCCTCCACTTT
-	TRBJ1-2	-	TRBV5-4	CASSLGRGVSSGYTF	TGTGCCAGCAGCTTGGGTCGGGGAGTGTCCTCCGGCTACACCTTC
-	TRBJ1-5	-	TRBV24-1	CATADGGGQPQHF	TGTGCCACCGCGGATGGGGGGGGTCAGCCCCAGCATTTT
TRBD1	TRBJ1-4	-	TRBV5-6	CASSLQGAGEKLFF	TGTGCCAGCAGCTTACAGGGGGCAGGGGAAAAACTGTTTTTT
-	TRBJ2-7	-	TRBV5-1	CASSLVGNEQYF	TGCGCCAGCAGCTTGGTAGGGAACGAGCAGTACTTC
-	TRBJ1-1	-	TRBV4-1	CASSQGPGRVTEAFF	TGCGCCAGCAGCCAAGGGCCGGGAAGGGTCACTGAAGCTTTCTTT
TRBD1	TRBJ1-5	few	TRBV6-5	CASSYAPGTGRPQHF	TGTGCCAGCAGTTACGCACCCGGGACAGGTAGGCCCCAGCATTTT
-	TRBJ2-4	once	TRBV29-1	CSVALLSLAKNIQYF	TGCAGCGTTGCCCTACTATCACTAGCCAAAAACATTCAGTACTTC
TRBD1	TRBJ2-7	-	TRBV6-5	CATRRDRDSYEQYF	TGTGCCACCAGACGGGACAGGGATTCCTACGAGCAGTACTTC
TRBD1	TRBJ1-1	-	TRBV14	CASSLRTGGWTEAFF	TGTGCCAGCAGCCTCCGGACAGGGGGCTGGACTGAAGCTTTCTTT
TRBD2	TRBJ2-7	-	TRBV7-2	CASSLREAFYEQYF	TGTGCCAGCAGCCTCCGGGAGGCCTTTTACGAGCAGTACTTC
TRBD1	TRBJ1-4	-	TRBV9	CASSVVGTGDNEKLFF	TGTGCCAGCAGCGTAGTTGGGACAGGGGATAATGAAAAACTGTTTTTT
-	TRBJ2-7	-	TRBV10-3	CATTKDSQSYEQYF	TGTGCCACGACGAAAGACAGTCAGTCCTACGAGCAGTACTTC